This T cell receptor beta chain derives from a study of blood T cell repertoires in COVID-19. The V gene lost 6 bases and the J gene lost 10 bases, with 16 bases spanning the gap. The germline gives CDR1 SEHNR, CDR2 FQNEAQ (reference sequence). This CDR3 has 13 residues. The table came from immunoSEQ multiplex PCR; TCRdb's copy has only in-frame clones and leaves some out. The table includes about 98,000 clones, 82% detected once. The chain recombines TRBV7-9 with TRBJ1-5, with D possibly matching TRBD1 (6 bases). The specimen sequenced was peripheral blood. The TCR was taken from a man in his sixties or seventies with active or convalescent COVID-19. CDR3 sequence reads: CASRGQQGGPQHF. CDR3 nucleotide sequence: TGTGCCAGCAGAGGACAGCAGGGTGGCCCCCAGCATTTT.